This T cell receptor (beta chain) came from a study of blood T cells in healthy people across ages. CDR3 length: 13 residues. The germline V and J ends were trimmed by 3 bases and 4 bases, with 9 bases remaining between them. CDR1 and CDR2 (germline): SGHRS, YFSETQ. Using a J-beta primer mix together with a sample-barcoded 5' primer, a second PCR was run for roughly 6 to 12 cycles. TCRdb redid the calling of the 5' RACE reads with MiXCR, one entry per CDR3 protein. The repertoire holds around 1,800,000 distinct CDR3 sequences, around 42% seen once, with about 23% in the top ten. Sequencing input: blood. The clonotype was recovered from a human donor in good health. The chain has TRBV5-1 and TRBJ2-3, with unresolved D. In DNA, the CDR3 is TGCGCCAGCAGCTGGCGTGAGTCAGATACGCAGTATTTT. It codes for CASSWRESDTQYF.